This T cell receptor (beta chain) was retrieved from a study of T cell responses to AZD1222 COVID-19 vaccine (dated by TCRdb to about 2021). At the level of the whole study: A total of 233 trial participants underwent TCR sequencing, of whom more than 200 had received two doses of AZD1222 and approximately 26 had received two doses of the MenACWY control vaccine. Trial participants were enrolled by age into 18-55, 56-69 and 70-plus year subgroups, with roughly 160, 29 and 62 TCR-sequenced participants respectively.

On this clone itself: Its antigen remains undetermined. Base-call qualities are not available, and no considerably larger clone is one nucleotide away.

The meaning of the sample's time point label: about 28 days (+/-7) after the second vaccine dose. AZD1222 recipients given second doses at about 4 weeks or at about 12 weeks were pooled, since spike-specific TCR depth and breadth were not found to differ between the two schedules. Vaccinee samples were obtained from the UK trials COV001 and COV002, which included a single-blind randomized controlled phase 2/3 trial of AZD1222 (ChAdOx1 nCoV-19) in healthy adults. For TCRbeta chain sequencing, PBMC samples from trial participants were taken at day 0 and at day 28 after the second dose. The CDR3 regions of human TCRbeta chains were analyzed by immunosequencing. In the source study's methods: TCRs in the repertoires were matched against a reference library of SARS-CoV-2-specific TCRs that had been generated with the MIRA antigen-specificity platform. Breadth was defined as the fraction of unique TCRs that were SARS-CoV-2-associated. Depth was defined as the fraction of total T cells that were SARS-CoV-2-associated. Using the MIRA data, every spike-specific TCR was mapped to the spike region that the TCR reacted to and assigned to either a CD4 or a CD8 class. Log10-transformed breadth and depth values were compared by one-way ANOVA with Sidak's multiple comparisons tests. The table was pulled from immuneACCESS by TCRdb, which kept in-frame rearrangements only. Such tables lose some clones; where checked, under half of the loss comes from unresolved V genes, and the rest has no known cause. The V and J calls and clone size were taken over from that table, and D and trimming were inferred from the DNA. In all, the sample holds over 110,000 clones, and roughly 90% of those were seen once. Around 1.6% of the sample belongs to the ten largest clones.

Inclusive of the bounding cysteine and phenylalanine, the CDR3 is 13 residues long. Just the 39-base CDR3 DNA is kept, in frame starting at base 1. V sheds 1 base and J sheds 12 bases, leaving 10 bases between their ends. Results the study describes overall, beyond this receptor: Only six AZD1222 recipients were SARS-CoV-2 seropositive at baseline, limiting conclusions about previously exposed vaccinees. Because no day 14 peak-response samples were available, repertoires were characterized only after the peak T cell response. Epitopes outside the regions mutated in the B.1.351 and B.1.1.7 variants were reportedly recognized by nearly half of the unique spike-specific TCRs. The 56-69-year group was small, and its depth increase did not reach significance, likely because of low power. Participants were mostly white British, with more females than males. The authors suggested clonal diversity may have been underestimated. CD4 TCRs associated with the vaccine covered the entire spike protein, and the dominant responses were in regions 160-218 and 743-854. A significant rise in spike-specific TCR breadth and depth was observed after two AZD1222 doses relative to day 0 and relative to MenACWY recipients.

This material consisted of peripheral blood, taken 28 days after the second AZD1222 dose. This receptor was obtained from an adult who received the AZD1222 COVID-19 vaccine. This sequence uses TRBV12-3 or TRBV12-4 and TRBJ2-6, and TRBD1 may be the D gene, going by 5 matching bases. The CDR3 region reads CASSLGTNTVLTF. The DNA is as follows: TGTGCCAGCAGTTTAGGGACAAACACCGTCCTGACTTTC.